The 19 T cell receptor beta chains below were found in one sample sequenced in a study of cytomegalovirus exposure and HLA in healthy donors. The PCR had 60 Vbeta and 13 Jbeta primers. Assay: immunoSEQ multiplex PCR; the TCRdb copy retains only in-frame clones and omits some. The top ten clones hold roughly 9.3% of a sample with roughly 100,000 clones, approximately 77% of them seen once. Input material: PBMCs. All receptors derive from a male donor in good health and CMV-seropositive.

The chain uses TRBV5-4 and TRBJ1-2; 9 bases are a match to TRBD1. The V segment lost 4 bases and the J segment 8 bases; nucleotides outside the gene matches: 12. The CDR3 extends over 15 amino acids. Per germline, CDR1 SGHNT and CDR2 YYREEE (reference sequence). The CDR3 here is CASSHRDRDPRGYTF. The CDR3 DNA sequence: TGTGCCAGCAGCCACCGGGACAGGGACCCTCGAGGCTACACCTTC.

The V gene is TRBV12-5, the J gene TRBJ2-7; D may be TRBD1 (6 bases). CDR1 and CDR2 from the germline V gene are LGHNT and FRNRAP. V was pared by 0 bases and J by 6 bases, with 24 bases between. The CDR3 is 18 residues long. CDR3 loop: CASGLVSRTVGDGGEQYF. The CDR3, as DNA: TGTGCTAGTGGTTTGGTAAGTCGGACAGTGGGTGACGGCGGCGAGCAGTACTTC.

The chain recombines TRBV6-5 with TRBJ1-2, with 7 bases identical to TRBD1. Trimming took 6 bases from V and 2 from J; bases not matched to a gene: 6. CDR1 MNHEY and CDR2 SVGAGI come from the germline V gene. This CDR3 contains 14 residues. CDR3 protein: CASRDGTVNYGYTF. CDR3 DNA: TGTGCCAGCAGGGACGGGACAGTAAACTATGGCTACACCTTC.

This clone has a handful of counts. V is TRBV11-2 and J is TRBJ1-2, with 7 bases lining up with TRBD1. The CDR3 has 14 amino acids. The V gene end was trimmed by 5 bases and the J gene end by 1 base; junction bases not matched to a gene: 4. Per germline, CDR1 SGHAT and CDR2 FQNNGV. The CDR3 region has the DNA TGTGCCAGCAGCACCGGGACAGTTAACTATGGCTACACCTTC. It specifies CASSTGTVNYGYTF.

The chain employs TRBV29-1 and TRBJ2-5; TRBD2 is a possible D gene (7 bases). Trimming pared 0 bases from V and 5 bases from J, leaving 10 bases between. CDR3 size: 13 residues. Germline CDR1 and CDR2: SQVTM and ANQGSEA. Here the CDR3 DNA reads TGCAGCGTTGAAGAGGGGGGGGGCGAGACCCAGTACTTC. Encoded protein: CSVEEGGGETQYF.

The rearrangement links TRBV7-2 to TRBJ1-2; D may be TRBD1 (5 bases). Germline V gene sequence: CDR1 SGHTA, CDR2 FQGNSA. V was cut by 2 bases and J by 2 bases, with 9 bases left in between. The CDR3 totals 14 residues. Here the CDR3 reads CASSLSSGNYGYTF. The CDR3, as DNA: TGTGCCAGCAGCTTATCATCAGGGAACTATGGCTACACCTTC.

As concerns this clone: Other DNA sequences of this sample code for an identical CDR3. The J gene is TRBJ2-2, the V gene TRBV5-1; D perhaps matches TRBD2 (5 bases). The CDR3 is 14 residues long. Germline CDR1 and CDR2: SGHRS and YFSETQ. With 0 bases removed from V and 4 bases from J, the gap between germline ends came to 7 bases. CDR3 amino acids: CASSLDGGTGELFF. The CDR3 DNA sequence: TGCGCCAGCAGCTTGGACGGAGGCACCGGGGAGCTGTTTTTT.

This chain uses TRBV25-1 with TRBJ2-3; TRBD1 matches at 9 bases. Germline loops: CDR1 MGHDK, CDR2 SYGVNS. V shed 5 bases, J shed 4 bases, and the junction held 4 bases outside the gene matches. This CDR3 is built from 14 residues. The chain's CDR3 is CASSSGQGPDTQYF. The CDR3 DNA follows: TGTGCCAGCAGTTCGGGACAGGGCCCAGATACGCAGTATTTT. The full variable domain, rest sourced from reference TRBV25-1 and TRBJ2-3, is EADIYQTPRYLVIGTGKKITLECSQTMGHDKMYWYQQDPGMELHLIHYSYGVNSTEKGDLSSESTVSRIRTEHFPLTLESARPSHTSQYLCASSSGQGPDTQYFGPGTRLTVL.

V gene TRBV11-2 combines with J gene TRBJ2-7, with 8 bases identical to TRBD1. Trimming cost V 1 base and J 2 bases; bases outside gene matches: 7. Germline CDR1 reads SGHAT; CDR2 reads FQNNGV. CDR3 size: 16 residues. CDR3: CASSLAPGQGPYEQYF. In nucleotides, the CDR3 is TGTGCCAGCAGCTTAGCCCCCGGACAGGGCCCCTACGAGCAGTACTTC.

The rearrangement links TRBV28 to TRBJ2-2; a possible D gene is TRBD2 (6 bases). V was clipped by 4 bases and J by 6 bases, with 12 bases between them. There are 14 residues in the CDR3. Germline V gene lookup returns CDR1 MDHEN and CDR2 SYDVKM. For the CDR3, the DNA is TGTGCCAGCAGTTCTAGCGCCACGGCCGGGGAGCTGTTTTTT. Its protein product is CASSSSATAGELFF. Supplemented by reference TRBV28 and TRBJ2-2, the full variable domain reads DVKVTQSSRYLVKRTGEKVFLECVQDMDHENMFWYRQDPGLGLRLIYFSYDVKMKEKGDIPEGYSVSREKKERFSLILESASTNQTSMYLCASSSSATAGELFFGEGSRLTVL.

The chain combines TRBV5-1 with TRBJ2-3; TRBD1 might be the D (6 bases). Trimming removed 0 bases from V and 2 bases from J, with 13 bases in between. This CDR3 has 16 amino acids. Germline CDR1 is SGHRS and CDR2 is YFSETQ. The CDR3 is CASSLGAAGVTDTQYF. CDR3 in DNA: TGCGCCAGCAGCTTGGGCGCGGCAGGGGTCACAGATACGCAGTATTTT. The variable domain in full, with the rest retrieved from reference TRBV5-1 and TRBJ2-3, is KAGVTQTPRYLIKTRGQQVTLSCSPISGHRSVSWYQQTPGQGLQFLFEYFSETQRNKGNFPGRFSGRQFSNSRSEMNVSTLELGDSALYLCASSLGAAGVTDTQYFGPGTRLTVL.

The chain employs TRBV7-9 and TRBJ2-5; TRBD2 aligns across 12 bases. The V and J ends lost 5 bases and 4 bases, in that order; junction bases with no gene match: 5. The germline V gene encodes CDR1 SEHNR and CDR2 FQNEAQ (reference sequence). This CDR3 comprises 15 residues. The CDR3 DNA reads TGTGCCAGCAGCCCCGGACTAGCGGGAACAGAGACCCAGTACTTC. Translation gives CASSPGLAGTETQYF.

This clone was seen more than once but under ten times. One junction end disagrees with the germline gene, perhaps due to a read error. V and J are TRBV19 and TRBJ2-7; perhaps TRBD2 as D (6 bases). The V gene's germline CDR1 is LNHDA and CDR2 SQIVND (reference sequence). CDR3 size: 14 residues. In DNA, the CDR3 is TGTACCAGTCGCCCGGGGGTGGCCACCTACGAGCAGTACTTC. Residues: CTSRPGVATYEQYF.

V gene TRBV5-1 combines with J gene TRBJ1-1, with 9 bases identical to TRBD1. CDR1 and CDR2 from the germline V gene are SGHRS and YFSETQ. The CDR3 is made up of 14 amino acids. V gave up 4 bases and J gave up 4 bases; unmatched junction bases: 5. In DNA form, the CDR3 reads TGCGCCAGCAGCACAGGGACAGGGCTCACTGAAGCTTTCTTT. Translated, it gives CASSTGTGLTEAFF.

The chain combines TRBV11-2 with TRBJ2-1, with TRBD2 identical over 9 bases. V dropped 5 bases and J dropped 8; count of bases not matched to a gene: 13. The CDR3 extends over 16 amino acids. Germline assignment: CDR1 SGHAT and CDR2 FQNNGV. CDR3 DNA sequence: TGTGCCAGCAGCCGTCGGGCGGCGGGAGGGCCCGATGAGCAGTTCTTC. Its translation is CASSRRAAGGPDEQFF.

The chain employs TRBV27 and TRBJ2-1; tentative D call: TRBD1 (6 bases). The CDR3 runs to 14 residues. Per germline, CDR1 MNHEY and CDR2 SMNVEV (reference sequence). The V gene lost 5 bases and the J gene lost 1 base, with 9 bases spanning the gap. CDR3 DNA sequence: TGTGCCAGCAGTACACAGGGATCCTACAATGAGCAGTTCTTC. Translated: CASSTQGSYNEQFF.

The V gene is TRBV4-1, the J gene TRBJ2-3; 10 bases are a match to TRBD2. The germline V gene encodes CDR1 MGHRA and CDR2 YSYEKL. This CDR3 has 18 residues. The ends lost 4 bases at V and 2 bases at J; junction bases unmatched: 12. CDR3 protein: CASSLRLAGLLNTDTQYF. For the CDR3, the DNA is TGCGCCAGCAGCCTTAGACTAGCGGGCCTCCTGAACACAGATACGCAGTATTTT.

The gene calls are TRBV4-3 and TRBJ2-5; 8 bases are a match to TRBD1. Trimming removed 0 bases from V and 4 bases from J; junction bases left unmatched: 4. This CDR3 region has 15 residues. The germline V gene has CDR1 LGHNA and CDR2 YSLEER. Here the CDR3 DNA reads TGCGCCAGCAGCCAAGATGTCAGGGGGCTAGAGACCCAGTACTTC. Its protein product is CASSQDVRGLETQYF.

The V and J genes are TRBV6-9 and TRBJ1-5, with TRBD1 matching over 9 bases. J gave up 2 bases and V 5 bases, and 7 bases lay outside the gene matches. Germline CDR1 is MNHGY and CDR2 is SVAAGI. CDR3 length: 16 amino acids. The CDR3 nucleotides are TGTGCCAGCAGTCCCACAGGGGGCACGGGCAATCAGCCCCAGCATTTT. This gives the protein CASSPTGGTGNQPQHF.